A single T cell receptor beta chain is shown here with its context. The antigen this receptor binds is unknown. There are no base qualities to consult, and no much larger clone falls within one base. Ficoll-Paque density gradient centrifugation was the method used to isolate PBMCs. TCRdb names Illumina NovaSeq 6000 as the instrument used. TCRalpha and TCRbeta cDNA libraries were constructed by 5'RACE with constant-segment primers, with sample barcodes and unique molecular identifiers being introduced. RNA was extracted from every sample with Trizol reagent. Libraries were amplified in two PCR steps, with a second sample barcode and Illumina TruSeq adapters added in the second step. The libraries were sequenced on an Illumina NovaSeq using 2 x 150 bp paired-end reads. In the source study's methods: Demultiplexing of reads and collapsing into UMI-guided consensus sequences were performed with migec v1.2.7. With mixcr v2.1.11, UMI consensuses were aligned to TRA and TRB V and J templates and assembled into clonotypes. A clonotype was counted as expanded or contracted only if both edgeR and NoisET called the change significant, with noise models trained on biological replicates. For edgeR calls, a false discovery rate-adjusted p below 0.01 and a log2 fold-change threshold of 1 were applied. As an exploratory analysis of dynamics, max-normalized trajectories of the 1000 most abundant clonotypes were examined with PCA combined with hierarchical clustering. Each responding clone was given a CD4 or CD8 phenotype based on the CD4+ and CD8+ repertoires, which had been sequenced separately. TCRdb reworked the public reads: Q25 trimming with fastp, MiXCR clone assembly, productive beta chains retained. Every entry covers one CDR3 protein and lists the most common genes and DNA from its rows. TCRdb, rather than the study authors, made the V and J calls. The sample table holds 250,000 to 400,000 distinct CDR3 sequences, of which 14% were seen once. The ten largest clonotypes hold 21% of the sample.

This sample stems from a study of T-cell memory formation after mild COVID-19 (dated by TCRdb to about 2021). About the full investigation: Most TCR sequence clusters were specific to one of the two donors. The cohort comprised two young, previously healthy adult volunteers, one female and one male. Longitudinal TCRalpha and TCRbeta repertoire sequencing tracked T-cell clones expanding and contracting after mild COVID-19 in a couple of donors. What the research found in general, with its limitations: SARS-CoV-2 specificity was not confirmed for the second-wave clones peaking on day 37. Balanced CD4/CD8 phenotypes were observed for clones contracting from day 15 to 85, whereas a bias towards CD4+ was observed for a second wave of clones expanding from day 15 to 37. Contracting CD4+ clones were located mainly in the CM and EM memory subsets, whereas CD8+ clones were found to be enriched in EMRA. Only two mild cases were covered in the study, and larger cohorts including severe cases with pre-infection samples were considered necessary. Some responding clones were found in pre-infection memory, which suggests that pre-existing cross-reactive memory T cells took part in the SARS-CoV-2 response.

The source material was PBMCs or a T cell subset sorted from them (not recorded which). The receptor's source is a man aged 18 to 35 who had mild COVID-19 (a few samples of this study predate the infection). The sample titles of this study are shuffled in the database, so cell type and time point are left out; the donor was told from shared clones.

In nucleotide form, the sequence is TGTGCCAGCAGTTATATGTATCCGAACACTGAAGCTTTCTTT. This encodes CASSYMYPNTEAFF. This chain is built from TRBV6-5 and TRBJ1-1; there is no confident call for the D gene. Including the terminal cysteine and phenylalanine, the CDR3 comprises 14 residues. Only the CDR3 DNA stays, 42 bases, in frame from base 1. V gives up 3 bases and J gives up 1 base, and the segment between their germline ends measures 9 bases. CDR1 and CDR2 are drawn from the germline V gene: MNHEY, SVGAGI.